The source of this TCR beta chain is a study of Graves' ophthalmopathy and Graves' hyperthyroidism. This clonotype occurred many times. Antigen unknown. In donors with ophthalmopathy, activity was moderate-to-severe, with CAS ≥3, NOSPECS ≥4 and duration under 3 months. Study conclusions and caveats: Most expanded clonotypes from thyroid (those above 0.001 frequency) were also found in blood.

From RNA, the CDR3 regions of TCR beta chains were amplified and sequenced. RT-PCR in the first round used HTBI primers; a second-round multiplex PCR followed. TCRdb used MiXCR to reprocess the multiplex PCR reads, holding one entry per CDR3 protein. The sample has roughly 400,000 distinct CDR3 sequences, approximately 16% seen once. V trimming: 0 bases; J trimming: 6 bases; junction bases outside the gene matches: 3. Germline loops: CDR1 SGHRS, CDR2 YFSETQ. This CDR3 is built from 14 residues. The V and J genes are TRBV5-1 and TRBJ1-1; TRBD1 matches at 9 bases. The origin of this receptor is a woman aged 18-29 years with Graves' ophthalmopathy. Input material: peripheral blood. Written as DNA, the CDR3 is TGCGCCAGCAGCTTGGACAGGGGGCTATCTGAAGCTTTCTTT. It encodes CASSLDRGLSEAFF.